This T cell receptor (beta chain) appears in the sequencing data of a study of shared clonotypes between healthy human individuals. General study findings and limits: On the whole, naive subsets had larger estimated richness than memory subsets had.

Remarks on this clone: Its antigen remains unidentified.

CD45RO-negative cells were positively selected for CCR7, leaving out terminally differentiated effector memory CD45RA+ cells. Germline V CDR1 and CDR2: MDHEN, SYDVKM. The CDR3 runs 14 residues. Deletions cut 7 bases from V and 6 bases from J, with 18 bases between. Some clones are missing from TCRdb's copy, which holds only in-frame ones; the method was immunoSEQ multiplex PCR. This table has millions of clones, 93% appearing once. Material for sequencing was naive CD8+ T cells from PBMCs. The clonotype originates from a man in his late teens or twenties in good health. Some clones in this sample may be carry-over from other donors' samples. The rearrangement links TRBV28 to TRBJ1-1, with unresolved D. The CDR3 nucleotides read TGTGCCAGCAACGGACTGGGCTTTTTTTCTGAAGCTTTCTTT. Translation: CASNGLGFFSEAFF.